Listed here is a single T cell receptor (beta chain). Its antigen is still unknown. The data originate from a study of shared clonotypes between healthy human individuals. Study-level results: Naive subsets typically showed greater estimated richness than memory subsets. Only a few donors were included, so the genetic and exposure-history diversity represented was limited.

TCRdb keeps only in-frame clones here, not all; method: immunoSEQ multiplex PCR. Among some 1 million clones listed, roughly 75% were seen once. CDR1 is LGHNA, CDR2 YSLEER, per germline. The CDR3 sequence is 18 residues long. Losses at the gene ends were 0 bases for V and 4 bases for J; bases not matched to a gene: 14. The sequence was collected from a young man in good health. V usage is TRBV4-3 and J usage is TRBJ1-1; 7 positions match TRBD1. Sequencing was done on a sample of memory CD4+ T cells sorted from blood. Subset indicated: CD45RA-negative fraction. CDR3 loop: CASSQEVATGTWVTEAFF. Here the CDR3 DNA reads TGCGCCAGCAGCCAAGAGGTAGCGACAGGGACTTGGGTCACTGAAGCTTTCTTT.